These T cell receptor beta chains were read from a single sample in a study of shared clonotypes between healthy human individuals. Some clones are missing from TCRdb's copy, which holds only in-frame ones; the method was immunoSEQ multiplex PCR. The table shows about 480,000 clones, with 60% to 80% occurring only once. Sequenced: PBMCs. The receptors were gathered from a woman aged 40 to 50 in good health. Some clones in this sample may be carry-over from other donors' samples. Both conserved end residues are part of each CDR3. Each record gives: J gene, V gene, D gene, clone size, CDR3 DNA, CDR3 protein. D genes are given only for firm matches. The listing skips clone size in some rows; elsewhere it reads once, few, many or a size class.

TRBJ1-4,TRBV4-3,-,-,TGCGCCAGCAGCCAAGATTTACTGATTAATGAAAAACTGTTTTTT,CASSQDLLINEKLFF
TRBJ1-2,TRBV2,-,few,TGTGCCAGCAGTGGGACACGGGGTAGGGATGGCTACACCTTC,CASSGTRGRDGYTF
TRBJ2-3,TRBV28,-,-,TGTGCCAGCAGTCTCCCGGGGCGCGATACGCAGTATTTT,CASSLPGRDTQYF
TRBJ2-2,TRBV6-5,-,few,TGTGCCAGCAGCCGGAGTATAGAGTCCACCGGGGAGCTGTTTTTT,CASSRSIESTGELFF
TRBJ2-3,TRBV27,-,-,TGTGCCAGCAGTTTACCCCCGATCGGCACAGATACGCAGTATTTT,CASSLPPIGTDTQYF
TRBJ2-2,TRBV7-3,-,-,TGTGCCAGCAGCCCTTCCTTAGCGCGGGACAACACCGGGGAGCTGTTTTTT,CASSPSLARDNTGELFF
TRBJ2-7,TRBV6-5,-,-,TGTGCCAGCAGTCTAGGGGGTTACGAGCAGTACTTC,CASSLGGYEQYF
TRBJ1-3,TRBV5-1,TRBD1,-,TGCGCCAGCAGGCCCCAGGGGGACTCTGGAAACACCATATATTTT,CASRPQGDSGNTIYF
TRBJ2-1,TRBV7-2,TRBD2,once,TGTGCCAGCAGCTTCGGTCTAGCGGGAGCGAGGGAGCAGTTCTTC,CASSFGLAGAREQFF
TRBJ2-5,TRBV27,-,-,TGTGCCAGCAGTTTACCGAGGGTGGTTCCCCGAGGTCAAGAGACCCAGTACTTC,CASSLPRVVPRGQETQYF
TRBJ2-7,TRBV7-9,-,once,TGTGCCAGCAGCATCGGACCCGGGTCTCGATACTTC,CASSIGPGSRYF
TRBJ2-5,TRBV25-1,TRBD1,-,TGTGCCAGCAGTGTTGGACAGGCTGGGACCCAGTACTTC,CASSVGQAGTQYF
TRBJ2-1,TRBV4-2,TRBD2,-,TGTGCCAGCAGCCAAGTGAGCGGGAGGGGAGAGCAGTTCTTC,CASSQVSGRGEQFF
TRBJ1-1,TRBV2,TRBD1,few,TGTGCCAGCAGTTTCCCTTCAGGGGGCTGGGCTGAAGCTTTCTTT,CASSFPSGGWAEAFF
TRBJ1-5,TRBV30,-,-,TGTGCCTGGGGCTTCGCGGGGGGCGGGCAGCCCCAGCATTTT,CAWGFAGGGQPQHF
TRBJ2-5,TRBV28,-,-,TGTGCCAGCTCAGGGATAGGGGGTTTGGGCGAGACCCAGTACTTC,CASSGIGGLGETQYF
TRBJ2-5,TRBV5-6,-,-,TGTGCCAGCAGCTTGTCAGAAGAGACCCAGTACTTC,CASSLSEETQYF
TRBJ2-5,TRBV5-4,TRBD1,-,TGTGCCAGCAGCTTGGACGGGACAGGGGAGACCCAGTACTTC,CASSLDGTGETQYF
TRBJ1-1,TRBV6-5,TRBD1,-,TGTGCCAGCAGTTTAAGGACAGGGGGCACTGAAGCTTTCTTT,CASSLRTGGTEAFF
TRBJ2-7,TRBV10-2,-,many,TGCGCCAGCAGTGAAACAAACGCGAAAAAGCAGTACTTC,CASSETNAKKQYF
TRBJ2-1,TRBV6-1,-,-,TGTGCCAGCAGTGTTCCCCCGGGCATGCCCAATTACAATGAGCAGTTCTTC,CASSVPPGMPNYNEQFF
TRBJ2-5,TRBV29-1,-,once,TGCAGCGTTGCGGGGTCAAGCGTGGAGACCCAGTACTTC,CSVAGSSVETQYF
TRBJ2-7,TRBV7-9,-,-,TGTGCCAGCAGCTTAGCGGGAGGTCTAGCCGAGCAGTACTTC,CASSLAGGLAEQYF
TRBJ2-3,TRBV6-1,TRBD2,-,TGTGCCACTGGACTAGCGGGAGGGTCCACAGATACGCAGTATTTT,CATGLAGGSTDTQYF
TRBJ1-4,TRBV7-2,TRBD1,-,TGTGCCAGCGGAAGAGTGGACAGGGTTTTTTCTAATGAAAAACTGTTTTTT,CASGRVDRVFSNEKLFF
TRBJ2-7,TRBV6-5,-,-,TGTGCCAGCAGTTTGGGGGACATCTCCTACGAGCAGTACTTC,CASSLGDISYEQYF
TRBJ1-1,TRBV27,-,-,TGTGCCAGCAGTTTATTAGGCGGGGCAGGGCGCGGGACTGAAGCTTTCTTT,CASSLLGGAGRGTEAFF
TRBJ2-7,TRBV5-1,TRBD1,few,TGCGCCAGCAGCTTGGCTACAGGGGGCGAGCAGTACTTC,CASSLATGGEQYF
TRBJ2-3,TRBV5-1,TRBD2,-,TGCGCCAGCAGCTTGGCTAGCGGGAGGGAAAGCGCTTTT,CASSLASGRESAF
TRBJ1-4,TRBV28,TRBD1,-,TGTGCCAGCAGTTTATTCGGGACAGGGGATGAAAAACTGTTTTTT,CASSLFGTGDEKLFF
TRBJ1-5,TRBV19,-,-,TGTGCCAGTACTTTGGGGAGCAATCAGCCCCAGCATTTT,CASTLGSNQPQHF
TRBJ2-2,TRBV11-2,-,-,TGTGCCAGCAGCCTCCGAGCAGATTGGAACACCGGGGAGCTGTTTTTT,CASSLRADWNTGELFF
TRBJ2-3,TRBV7-9,TRBD1,-,TGTGCCAGCAGCTCGGACAGGGTCACAGATACGCAGTATTTT,CASSSDRVTDTQYF
TRBJ1-2,TRBV21-1,-,-,TGTGCCAGCAGCAAAGCTGACAGGGCCTATGGCTACACCTTC,CASSKADRAYGYTF
TRBJ2-1,TRBV7-2,-,once,TGTGCCAGCAGTTATAGGCGCATGGGCTCCTACAATGAGCAGTTCTTC,CASSYRRMGSYNEQFF
TRBJ1-2,TRBV7-3,-,-,TGTGCCAGCAGCTTAGACTATGGCTACACCTTC,CASSLDYGYTF
TRBJ1-4,TRBV10-3,TRBD1,-,TGTGCCATCACCTCTCAACAGGGGGCGGGTGAAAAACTGTTTTTT,CAITSQQGAGEKLFF
TRBJ1-5,TRBV23-1,-,-,TGCGCCAGCAGTCAATTCCAGTCCCCACCAAGCAATCAGCCCCAGCATTTT,CASSQFQSPPSNQPQHF
TRBJ2-1,TRBV5-4,-,once,TGTGCCAGCAGCGCCTACACCCAATGGGGCTCCTACAATGAGCAGTTCTTC,CASSAYTQWGSYNEQFF
TRBJ2-1,TRBV10-1,TRBD2,-,TGCGCCAAAGGGACTAGCGGGAGGGAAGACAATGAGCAGTTCTTC,CAKGTSGREDNEQFF
TRBJ2-7,TRBV9,-,-,TGTGCCAGCAGCGTAGTTGGGTCGTTCGGCGCCGAGCAGTACTTC,CASSVVGSFGAEQYF